These T cell receptor beta chains were read from a single sample in a study of monozygotic twins with inflammatory bowel disease. Using the 5' RACE reads, TCRdb records one entry per CDR3 protein without DNA. Its clone listing holds about 160,000 distinct CDR3 sequences. Sequenced sample: blood. The receptors stem from a human donor with ulcerative colitis or Crohn's disease, or a healthy co-twin of an affected twin (not recorded which). Each CDR3 is given with its conserved first and last residue.

cdr3_aa j_call v_call
CASSPRHGETQYF TRBJ2-5 TRBV18
CASRRLRDSLNSPLHF TRBJ1-6 TRBV12-3/TRBV12-4
CASRTRSSARSQETQYF TRBJ2-5 TRBV6-1
CASSEPLGEQYF TRBJ2-7 TRBV2
CASSIGAGGVNEQFF TRBJ2-1 TRBV9
CASSPNSPGTGELFF TRBJ2-2 TRBV9
CSVGGQGYEQYF TRBJ2-7 TRBV29-1
CASSFSRGYEQYF TRBJ2-7 TRBV27
CASSGSGGNNEQFF TRBJ2-1 TRBV19
CASKGVGADTQYF TRBJ2-3 TRBV5-1
CASSPTGQFNQPQHF TRBJ1-5 TRBV18
CAWSEGTGNTEAFF TRBJ1-1 TRBV30
CASSYRGSEQYF TRBJ2-7 TRBV6-6
CASSYRQNYGYTF TRBJ1-2 TRBV6-5
CASSRVQPPGYANYGYTF TRBJ1-2 TRBV21-1
CATSDSRTSVTDTQYF TRBJ2-3 TRBV24-1
CASSIGGGSTGELFF TRBJ2-2 TRBV9
CASSLFQGAFSSYNEQFF TRBJ2-1 TRBV5-1
CASSWEGRNQPQHF TRBJ1-5 TRBV12-3/TRBV12-4
CASSIMWEQNTEAFF TRBJ1-1 TRBV19
CASSFQQYSNQPQHF TRBJ1-5 TRBV5-1
CASHPSGGEDTQYF TRBJ2-3 TRBV10-3
CASSNTLTDTQYF TRBJ2-3 TRBV7-9
CASSLGAGIGYTF TRBJ1-2 TRBV7-2
CASSLQPDRFPYNEQFF TRBJ2-1 TRBV5-1
CASSLDESWDYGYTF TRBJ1-2 TRBV5-1
CASSLTGRGYNEQFF TRBJ2-1 TRBV5-6
CASSLYAGTEQYF TRBJ2-7 TRBV5-6
CAWSLRVRGPNSPLHF TRBJ1-6 TRBV30